The 14 T cell receptor beta chains below come from one sample, sequenced in a study of cytotoxic CD8 clonotypes in ibrutinib-treated CLL. Sequenced by immunoSEQ multiplex PCR; TCRdb stores in-frame clones only, minus some. The table has approximately 300,000 clones, more than 65% seen once. The specimen comprised PBMCs, sampled before ibrutinib treatment. Every receptor here comes from a human donor with chronic lymphocytic leukemia.

This clone was seen once. The chain uses TRBV19 and TRBJ1-2; 9 nucleotides align to TRBD1. The V segment lost 5 bases and the J segment 5 bases; nucleotides outside the gene matches: 9. This CDR3 has 15 amino acids. Germline CDR1 reads LNHDA; CDR2 reads SQIVND (reference sequence). The CDR3 loop reads CASSPYRDRVYGYTF. The CDR3 DNA reads TGTGCCAGTAGTCCATACCGGGACAGGGTATATGGCTACACCTTC.

The CDR3 DNA sequence: TGTGCCAGCAGCTTCGCACGGCCTGAGCAGTTCTTC. It specifies CASSFARPEQFF. The gene calls are TRBV7-9 and TRBJ2-1; D unresolved. The CDR3 contains 12 residues. The germline V and J ends were trimmed by 3 bases and 9 bases, with 9 bases remaining between them. CDR1 and CDR2 (germline): SEHNR, FQNEAQ (reference sequence).

This CDR3 reads CASSQDLGQGGMKQYF. The CDR3 coding sequence is TGCGCCAGCAGCCAAGATCTCGGGCAGGGTGGTATGAAGCAGTACTTC. The chain is built from TRBV4-3 and TRBJ2-7, with a tentative D call TRBD1 (5 bases). The CDR3 is 16 residues long. V was cut by 0 bases and J by 8 bases, with 20 bases left in between. Germline V gene data show CDR1 as LGHNA and CDR2 as YSLEER.

V usage is TRBV9 and J usage is TRBJ2-1, with 7 bases identical to TRBD2. Germline V gene sequence: CDR1 SGDLS, CDR2 YYNGEE. The CDR3 has 18 residues. The junction had 17 bases not matched to a gene; V was cut back by 3 bases and J by 5 bases. CDR3 region: CASSARLGWGGLDNEQFF. DNA of the CDR3: TGTGCCAGCAGCGCCCGCCTCGGGTGGGGGGGATTGGACAATGAGCAGTTCTTC.

The gene calls are TRBV6-1 and TRBJ2-2; 11 bases fit TRBD2. V dropped 4 bases and J dropped 4; count of bases not matched to a gene: 11. CDR1 and CDR2 from the germline V gene are MNHNS and SASEGT. This CDR3 has 18 amino acids. CDR3 nucleotides: TGTGCCAGCAGTGTACTAGCGGGAGTCCCAGGGCCCACCGGGGAGCTGTTTTTT. It is translated as CASSVLAGVPGPTGELFF.

The J gene is TRBJ2-7, the V gene TRBV11-2; 14 positions agree with TRBD2. The germline V gene encodes CDR1 SGHAT and CDR2 FQNNGV. Trimming took 3 bases from V and 2 from J; bases not matched to a gene: 6. This CDR3 spans 17 amino acids. The CDR3 region is CASSFPGTSGGTYEQYF. The CDR3 DNA is TGTGCCAGCAGCTTCCCCGGGACTAGCGGGGGAACCTACGAGCAGTACTTC.

The V and J genes are TRBV18 and TRBJ2-2; D is undetermined. The CDR3 runs to 18 residues. The ends were cut back, 3 bases at V and 3 bases at J, with 20 bases in the middle. Germline CDR1 and CDR2: KGHSH and LQKENI. The CDR3 DNA sequence: TGTGCCAGCTCACCGCCCGAGCGTAGGGTCGTTTACACCGGGGAGCTGTTTTTT. Amino acid sequence: CASSPPERRVVYTGELFF.

The chain has TRBV4-1 and TRBJ2-1; D is possibly TRBD2 (5 bases). Germline CDR1 and CDR2: MGHRA and YSYEKL. V was trimmed by 0 bases and J by 0 bases, leaving 12 bases between them. This CDR3 region has 17 residues. As DNA, the CDR3 is TGCGCCAGCAGCCAAGAGGCTAGCACCCCCTCCTACAATGAGCAGTTCTTC. Translation: CASSQEASTPSYNEQFF.

The rearrangement links TRBV6-1 to TRBJ1-5, with D uncertain. This CDR3 has 13 residues. CDR1 is MNHNS, CDR2 SASEGT, per germline. V dropped 3 bases and J dropped 7 bases, with 10 bases sitting between them. The CDR3 spells CASSEESRQPQHF. The DNA of the CDR3 is TGTGCCAGCAGTGAGGAGTCTCGGCAGCCCCAGCATTTT.

The chain combines TRBV15 with TRBJ1-1; maybe TRBD1 (6 bases). CDR3 length: 15 amino acids. CDR1 and CDR2 (germline): LNHNV, YYDKDF (reference sequence). V lost 6 bases and J lost 0, with 14 bases in between. CDR3 sequence: CATRPRGAMNTEAFF. CDR3 DNA: TGTGCCACCAGACCCCGGGGGGCCATGAACACTGAAGCTTTCTTT.

The chain joins TRBV5-8 to TRBJ2-1; D unresolved. Per germline, CDR1 SGHTS and CDR2 YDEGEE. Trimming stripped 1 base from V and 1 base from J, with 6 bases between. The CDR3 consists of 14 residues. The CDR3 spells CASSLTGSYNEQFF. The CDR3 DNA reads as TGTGCCAGCAGCTTGACTGGTTCCTACAATGAGCAGTTCTTC.

This clone was seen a handful of times. The chain joins TRBV10-3 to TRBJ2-1; 7 nucleotides align to TRBD2. From germline, CDR1 is ENHRY and CDR2 SYGVKD. CDR3 length: 17 residues. J was trimmed by 4 bases and V by 0 bases; bases with no gene match: 9. This chain's CDR3 is CAISESASSGGYNEQFF. Here the CDR3 DNA reads TGTGCCATCAGTGAGTCAGCCTCTAGCGGTGGGTACAATGAGCAGTTCTTC.

This clone was observed a handful of times. The chain carries TRBV6-5 and TRBJ1-5, with D possibly matching TRBD1 (5 bases). V shed 8 bases and J shed 4 bases, with 15 bases lying between them. The CDR3 runs to 14 residues. Germline lookup yields CDR1 MNHEY and CDR2 SVGAGI. The CDR3 nucleotides are TGTGCCAGCCGCGACCTCGAGGGGAATCAGCCCCAGCATTTT. Translation: CASRDLEGNQPQHF.

A few counts support this clone. V is TRBV19 and J is TRBJ2-7; 10 bases map to TRBD1. The V segment lost 6 bases and the J segment 9 bases; nucleotides outside the gene matches: 11. From germline, CDR1 is LNHDA and CDR2 SQIVND (reference sequence). The length of the CDR3 is 14 residues. The chain's CDR3 is CASSPQTGGGPQYF. In nucleotides, the CDR3 is TGTGCCAGTAGCCCTCAGACAGGGGGCGGTCCGCAGTACTTC.